The next 28 T cell receptor beta chains were all read from a single sample in a study of siplizumab effects on memory and regulatory T cells. Sequencing used immunoSEQ multiplex PCR; TCRdb keeps in-frame clones, though not all of them. The sample holds 85,000 to 130,000 clones, about 91% seen once. Sequencing was performed on CD4+ T cells sorted from blood. These TCRs come from a human donor in good health. Some clones in this sample may be carry-over from other donors' samples.

V is TRBV19 and J is TRBJ1-1; 7 positions match TRBD1. Germline assignment: CDR1 LNHDA and CDR2 SQIVND (reference sequence). This CDR3 region has 13 residues. The V segment lost 8 bases and the J segment 1 base; nucleotides outside the gene matches: 4. Here the CDR3 DNA reads TGTGCCAGTCGAGGGGGCTGGAACACTGAAGCTTTCTTT. This codes for CASRGGWNTEAFF.

V gene TRBV7-6 combines with J gene TRBJ2-2; 11 bases map to TRBD1. V lost 3 bases, J lost 5 bases, and 5 bases stayed unmatched. Germline V gives CDR1 SGHVS, CDR2 FNYEAQ. The CDR3 sequence is 16 residues long. CDR3 sequence: CASSLDRGRGTGELFF. The CDR3 nucleotides read TGTGCCAGCAGCTTGGACAGGGGGCGAGGAACCGGGGAGCTGTTTTTT.

The chain employs TRBV18 and TRBJ2-6; no clear D gene. From germline, CDR1 is KGHSH and CDR2 LQKENI. The CDR3 sequence is 14 residues long. Trimming took off 3 bases at V and 0 bases at J, with 3 bases between the two ends. CDR3 region: CASSPDSGANVLTF. The DNA for the CDR3 is TGTGCCAGCTCACCCGACTCTGGGGCCAACGTCCTGACTTTC.

The chain carries TRBV5-1 and TRBJ2-7, with a possible D match to TRBD2 (5 bases). V lost 1 base, J lost 1 base, and 12 bases lay in between. Germline V lookup: CDR1 SGHRS, CDR2 YFSETQ. This CDR3 contains 15 residues. The CDR3 here is CASSLRVGESYEQYF. DNA for the CDR3: TGCGCCAGCAGCTTGAGGGTCGGGGAGTCCTACGAGCAGTACTTC.

The sample holds one count of this clone. The chain links TRBV11-2 to TRBJ2-5; D remains unclear. The V and J ends lost 2 bases and 0 bases respectively, with 7 bases between them. Germline CDR1 is SGHAT and CDR2 is FQNNGV. This CDR3 region has 14 residues. The DNA of the CDR3 is TGTGCCAGCAGCTTATCGGGCAACCAAGAGACCCAGTACTTC. Translation: CASSLSGNQETQYF.

Remarks on this clone: The same CDR3 arises from other DNA sequences in this sample as well. CDR3 in amino acids: CASSIGSGSAETQYF. The CDR3 DNA is TGTGCCAGTAGTATTGGGTCAGGTTCGGCGGAGACCCAGTACTTC. V gene TRBV19 combines with J gene TRBJ2-5; no clear D gene. The CDR3 loop spans 15 amino acids. Looked up from germline, CDR1 is LNHDA and CDR2 is SQIVND (reference sequence). V was trimmed by 3 bases and J by 5 bases, leaving 16 bases between them.

The J gene is TRBJ2-1, the V gene TRBV11-2; 10 bases are a match to TRBD2. V trimming: 0 bases; J trimming: 3 bases; junction bases outside the gene matches: 2. The CDR3 consists of 16 residues. CDR1 SGHAT and CDR2 FQNNGV come from the germline V gene. The DNA for the CDR3 is TGTGCCAGCAGCTTAGAGCTAGCGGGAGACTACAATGAGCAGTTCTTC. Translation gives CASSLELAGDYNEQFF.

This sequence joins TRBV19 and TRBJ1-1; 8 nucleotides line up with TRBD1. Trimming cost V 5 bases and J 1 base; bases outside gene matches: 21. The CDR3 totals 20 residues. The germline V gene encodes CDR1 LNHDA and CDR2 SQIVND (reference sequence). The CDR3 sequence is CASSRPYLTGAPSSNTEAFF. In DNA form, the CDR3 reads TGTGCCAGTAGTCGCCCGTACCTGACAGGGGCCCCGTCCTCGAACACTGAAGCTTTCTTT.

This clone showed up just once. The sample carries other DNA sequences with the same CDR3. The V gene is TRBV12-5, the J gene TRBJ2-1, with TRBD1 matching over 7 bases. The germline gives CDR1 LGHNT, CDR2 FRNRAP. Germline trimming cut 8 bases from V and 8 bases from J; bases unmatched to any gene: 12. CDR3 length: 14 residues. CDR3 region: CASCVQGLGDEQFF. The CDR3 DNA follows: TGTGCTAGTTGTGTACAGGGGCTTGGTGATGAGCAGTTCTTC.

CDR3 loop: CASSYFSGTDNEQFF. For the CDR3, the DNA is TGTGCCAGCAGCTATTTTAGCGGGACGGACAATGAGCAGTTCTTC. The chain recombines TRBV7-9 with TRBJ2-1; 8 bases map to TRBD2. The ends lost 4 bases at V and 5 bases at J; junction bases unmatched: 7. The CDR3 runs to 15 residues. Per germline, CDR1 SEHNR and CDR2 FQNEAQ (reference sequence).

The V call is TRBV6-1, the J call TRBJ2-7; D is ambiguous. V lost 1 base to trimming and J lost 4 bases, with 5 bases between them. Germline CDR1 reads MNHNS; CDR2 reads SASEGT. CDR3 length: 12 residues. In nucleotides, the CDR3 is TGTGCCAGCAGTGAAGTAGTATACGAGCAGTACTTC. Protein product: CASSEVVYEQYF.

The chain uses TRBV19 and TRBJ2-1; D may be TRBD1 (6 bases). V lost 5 bases and J lost 6, with 17 bases in between. The germline V gene encodes CDR1 LNHDA and CDR2 SQIVND (reference sequence). This CDR3 has 15 amino acids. The CDR3 region is CASSLYRDNTNEQFF. Here the CDR3 DNA reads TGTGCCAGTAGTCTATACCGGGACAACACCAATGAGCAGTTCTTC.

The sample holds a few counts of this clone. J is TRBJ1-1 and V is TRBV18; 10 bases align to TRBD1. This CDR3 has 12 amino acids. CDR1 is KGHSH and CDR2 is LQKENI in the germline V gene. The V and J ends lost 2 bases and 11 bases, in that order; junction bases with no gene match: 2. CDR3 region: CASSPKGQGAFF. In DNA, the CDR3 is TGTGCCAGCTCACCAAAGGGACAGGGGGCTTTCTTT.

V is TRBV12-2 and J is TRBJ2-7; the table gives TRBD2 as D, unverified against the DNA. TRBV12-2 constitutes a pseudogene. This CDR3 comprises 13 residues. CDR3 loop: CASRPSGSYEQYF. The CDR3 region has the DNA TGTGCAAGTCGACCTAGCGGGAGCTACGAGCAGTACTTC.

The chain links TRBV6-5 to TRBJ2-2, with D perhaps matching TRBD1 (6 bases). The CDR3 is 13 residues long. The V end was cut by 11 bases, the J end by 1 base, with 11 bases between. The germline gives CDR1 MNHEY, CDR2 SVGAGI. DNA of the CDR3: TGTGCCGTTAGGGGGAGGAACACCGGGGAGCTGTTTTTT. Protein sequence: CAVRGRNTGELFF.

In nucleotides, the CDR3 is TGTGCCAGCAGCTTAGATCTCCGCGGTCAGCCCCAGCATTTT. As protein: CASSLDLRGQPQHF. The chain employs TRBV11-2 and TRBJ1-5; D uncertain. The germline V gene has CDR1 SGHAT and CDR2 FQNNGV. V lost 0 bases and J lost 6, with 9 bases in between. This CDR3 has 14 residues.

The chain uses TRBV30 and TRBJ1-2; 8 bases align to TRBD1. After removal of 1 base from V and 8 bases from J, the junction contained 9 bases not matched to a gene. This CDR3 is 14 amino acids long. The germline V gene has CDR1 GTSNPN and CDR2 SVGIG (reference sequence). CDR3 DNA sequence: TGTGCCTGGAGTGAGTCTCAGGGGGCGCGGGGCTACACCTTC. This gives the protein CAWSESQGARGYTF. The whole variable domain, filled in from reference TRBV30 and TRBJ1-2, reads SQTIHQWPATLVQPVGSPLSLECTVEGTSNPNLYWYRQAAGRGLQLLFYSVGIGQISSEVPQNLSASRPQDRQFILSSKKLLLSDSGFYLCAWSESQGARGYTFGSGTRLTVV.

This clone was seen only once. The chain is built from TRBV6-5 and TRBJ2-7; a possible D gene is TRBD2 (5 bases). This CDR3 region has 11 residues. Per the germline V gene, CDR1 is MNHEY and CDR2 is SVGAGI. The V end was cut by 11 bases, the J end by 6 bases, with 14 bases between. DNA of the CDR3: TGTGCCTTAAAGGGAGAGGGCGAGCAGTACTTC. Translation: CALKGEGEQYF.

The chain is built from TRBV28 and TRBJ1-4, with a tentative D call TRBD1 (5 bases). Germline assignment: CDR1 MDHEN and CDR2 SYDVKM. V gave up 7 bases and J gave up 7 bases, with 13 bases separating them. This CDR3 has 13 residues. The CDR3 region is CASIDRRGEKLFF. The CDR3 DNA is TGTGCCAGCATAGACAGAAGGGGTGAAAAACTGTTTTTT. Based on the CDR3 plus reference TRBV28 and TRBJ1-4, the full variable domain is DVKVTQSSRYLVKRTGEKVFLECVQDMDHENMFWYRQDPGLGLRLIYFSYDVKMKEKGDIPEGYSVSREKKERFSLILESASTNQTSMYLCASIDRRGEKLFFGSGTQLSVL.

The chain uses TRBV9 and TRBJ2-1; 7 bases align to TRBD2. With 3 bases clipped from V and 4 bases from J, the junction kept 4 bases outside the gene matches. The germline V gene encodes CDR1 SGDLS and CDR2 YYNGEE. This CDR3 spans 14 amino acids. The DNA for the CDR3 is TGTGCCAGCAGCGGGACTAGGGGTTACAATGAGCAGTTCTTC. Amino acid sequence: CASSGTRGYNEQFF.

The rearrangement links TRBV20-1 to TRBJ2-2, with unresolved D. Deletions cut 3 bases from V and 5 bases from J, with 4 bases between. Germline V gene data show CDR1 as DFQATT and CDR2 as SNEGSKA (reference sequence). The CDR3 totals 11 residues. CDR3 protein: CSASPTGELFF. CDR3 bases: TGCAGTGCTAGCCCTACCGGGGAGCTGTTTTTT.

This chain joins TRBV5-5 and TRBJ2-1; 9 bases agree with TRBD2. Looked up from germline, CDR1 is SGHKS and CDR2 is YYEKEE (reference sequence). J gave up 9 bases and V 0 bases, and 10 bases lay outside the gene matches. The CDR3 totals 16 residues. Here the CDR3 reads CASSLVAAGGSGEQFF. CDR3 coding DNA: TGTGCCAGCAGCTTGGTTGCAGCGGGAGGATCTGGTGAGCAGTTCTTC.

This chain connects TRBV7-2 to TRBJ2-7, with D tentatively TRBD1 (5 bases). Germline V gene lookup returns CDR1 SGHTA and CDR2 FQGNSA. Deletions cut 1 base from V and 6 bases from J, with 16 bases between. This CDR3 spans 15 amino acids. The CDR3 region is CASSLDPGSTLEQYF. The CDR3 DNA is TGTGCCAGCAGCTTAGACCCAGGGTCTACGCTCGAGCAGTACTTC.

This clone was detected only once. The chain links TRBV7-8 to TRBJ2-6, with 8 nucleotides matching TRBD1. The germline V gene has CDR1 SGHVS and CDR2 FQNEAQ. The CDR3 contains 19 residues. Unmatched junction bases numbered 8, after V lost 1 base and J lost 0 bases. The CDR3 loop reads CASSLVFGTGVSGANVLTF. In DNA form, the CDR3 reads TGTGCCAGCAGCTTAGTTTTCGGGACAGGCGTCTCTGGGGCCAACGTCCTGACTTTC.

This chain connects TRBV11-3 to TRBJ2-1; the D gene is possibly TRBD2 (5 bases). This CDR3 comprises 16 residues. Germline V CDR1 and CDR2: SGHNT, YENEEA. V gave up 4 bases and J gave up 2 bases, with 15 bases separating them. CDR3 in DNA: TGTGCCAGCAGCTATGGAGAAACTAGGCCCTACAATGAGCAGTTCTTC. The encoded protein is CASSYGETRPYNEQFF. The full variable domain, completed using reference TRBV11-3 and TRBJ2-1, is EAGVVQSPRYKIIEKKQPVAFWCNPISGHNTLYWYLQNLGQGPELLIRYENEEAVDDSQLPKDRFSAERLKGVDSTLKIQPAELGDSAVYLCASSYGETRPYNEQFFGPGTRLTVL.

The chain has TRBV5-6 and TRBJ1-2; D remains ambiguous. The germline V gene has CDR1 SGHDT and CDR2 YYEEEE. Trimming took 7 bases from V and 2 from J, leaving 15 bases between them. The CDR3 covers 14 residues. The CDR3 DNA reads as TGTGCCAGCTCCGATGGACCGACGAACTATGGCTACACCTTC. Translating it yields CASSDGPTNYGYTF. Full variable domain (rest looked up from reference TRBV5-6 and TRBJ1-2): DAGVTQSPTHLIKTRGQQVTLRCSPKSGHDTVSWYQQALGQGPQFIFQYYEEEERQRGNFPDRFSGHQFPNYSSELNVNALLLGDSALYLCASSDGPTNYGYTFGSGTRLTVV.

The chain is built from TRBV19 and TRBJ2-1, with 7 bases that match TRBD1. J was trimmed by 4 bases and V by 1 base; bases with no gene match: 7. In germline, CDR1 is LNHDA, CDR2 SQIVND (reference sequence). The CDR3 sequence is 16 residues long. CDR3 protein: CASSIGDSGTYNEQFF. The CDR3 bases are TGTGCCAGTAGTATAGGGGACAGTGGGACATACAATGAGCAGTTCTTC.

The V gene is TRBV2, the J gene TRBJ2-3, with D unclear. Trimming shortened V by 4 bases and J by 1 base, and 9 bases separated the two germline ends. This CDR3 is 14 amino acids long. CDR1 SNHLY and CDR2 FYNNEI come from the germline V gene. DNA for the CDR3: TGTGCCAGCAGTGCCGACACCGGCACAGATACGCAGTATTTT. Its translation: CASSADTGTDTQYF.